This entry lists 16 T cell receptor beta chains sequenced from one sample in a study of blood T cell repertoires in COVID-19. Sequenced by immunoSEQ multiplex PCR; TCRdb stores in-frame clones only, minus some. The sample has 95,000 to 150,000 clones; 65% to 90% are singletons. Sequenced material: peripheral blood. All receptors derive from a human donor in a cohort sampled during active COVID-19.

This clone is a singleton in its sample. The V gene is TRBV4-2, the J gene TRBJ2-3, with D tentatively TRBD1 (7 bases). Germline CDR1 reads LGHNA; CDR2 reads YNFKEQ. This CDR3 has 15 amino acids. V was clipped by 0 bases and J by 7 bases, with 14 bases between them. The DNA for the CDR3 is TGTGCCAGCAGCCAAGATGGAGGGGGCATATATACGCAGTATTTT. It encodes CASSQDGGGIYTQYF.

This clone was seen once. The chain couples TRBV19 to TRBJ1-4; weak D call: TRBD1 (5 bases). V lost 4 bases and J 4 bases, leaving 7 bases between the germline ends. Per germline, CDR1 LNHDA and CDR2 SQIVND (reference sequence). The CDR3 covers 13 residues. The CDR3 bases are TGTGCCAGTAGTAGGGGCAGTAATGAAAAACTGTTTTTT. Its translation: CASSRGSNEKLFF.

The gene calls are TRBV9 and TRBJ2-1; 12 bases are a match to TRBD1. The V segment lost 2 bases and the J segment 3 bases; nucleotides outside the gene matches: 3. The CDR3 contains 16 residues. Germline CDR1 reads SGDLS; CDR2 reads YYNGEE. CDR3 nucleotides: TGTGCCAGCAGCGTGGGGACAGGGGGCTACTACAATGAGCAGTTCTTC. Amino acids: CASSVGTGGYYNEQFF.

This clone was counted at least ten times. The chain carries TRBV6-5 and TRBJ1-3; D is possibly TRBD1 (5 bases). This CDR3 has 15 residues. V was cut by 7 bases and J by 0 bases, with 13 bases left in between. The germline V gene encodes CDR1 MNHEY and CDR2 SVGAGI. The CDR3: CASKETDHSGNTIYF. The CDR3 nucleotides are TGTGCCAGCAAAGAGACAGACCACTCTGGAAACACCATATATTTT.

J is TRBJ1-1 and V is TRBV5-1; no clear D gene. This CDR3 comprises 15 residues. V dropped 0 bases and J dropped 1 base, with 10 bases sitting between them. CDR1 is SGHRS and CDR2 is YFSETQ in the germline V gene. The CDR3 nucleotides are TGCGCCAGCAGCTTGGAGGCCCTAGGGAACACTGAAGCTTTCTTT. This sequence encodes CASSLEALGNTEAFF. The complete variable domain, with remaining parts taken from reference TRBV5-1 and TRBJ1-1, reads KAGVTQTPRYLIKTRGQQVTLSCSPISGHRSVSWYQQTPGQGLQFLFEYFSETQRNKGNFPGRFSGRQFSNSRSEMNVSTLELGDSALYLCASSLEALGNTEAFFGQGTRLTVV.

J is TRBJ2-7 and V is TRBV2, with D possibly matching TRBD1 (6 bases). V was trimmed by 4 bases and J by 0 bases, leaving 16 bases between them. The germline gives CDR1 SNHLY, CDR2 FYNNEI. The CDR3 is 16 residues long. This chain's CDR3 is CASSAIGGQSSYEQYF. The CDR3 DNA reads as TGTGCCAGCAGTGCAATCGGCGGACAGAGCTCCTACGAGCAGTACTTC.

The rearrangement uses TRBV3-1 (or the pseudogene TRBV3-2) and TRBJ1-1; the D gene is possibly TRBD1 (6 bases). Germline CDR1 reads LGHDT; CDR2 reads YNNKEL (reference sequence). The CDR3 has 15 residues. Trimming stripped 0 bases from V and 1 base from J, with 9 bases between. The CDR3 protein is CASSQEGAGNTEAFF. For the CDR3, the DNA is TGTGCCAGCAGCCAAGAGGGGGCTGGGAACACTGAAGCTTTCTTT.

The chain links TRBV6-5 to TRBJ2-3; possibly TRBD1 for D (6 bases). CDR1 and CDR2 (germline): MNHEY, SVGAGI. The CDR3 is made up of 15 amino acids. The V end was cut by 6 bases, the J end by 2 bases, with 15 bases between. The CDR3 is CASSPQGSLTDTQYF. As DNA, the CDR3 is TGTGCCAGCAGCCCCCAGGGGTCCCTCACAGATACGCAGTATTTT.

The J gene is TRBJ1-2, the V gene TRBV6-5, with 8 nucleotides matching TRBD1. V shed 0 bases and J 2 bases; nucleotides not matched to a gene: 5. Germline CDR1 reads MNHEY; CDR2 reads SVGAGI. There are 16 residues in the CDR3. The CDR3 loop is CASSYSGTGGNYGYTF. In DNA, the CDR3 is TGTGCCAGCAGTTACTCCGGGACAGGCGGCAACTATGGCTACACCTTC.

This clone is a singleton in its sample. This chain joins TRBV11-3 and TRBJ2-7, with D possibly TRBD2 on 5 matching bases. CDR3 length: 13 amino acids. CDR1 is SGHNT and CDR2 is YENEEA in the germline V gene. V dropped 3 bases and J dropped 5 bases, with 11 bases sitting between them. The CDR3 is CASSLMDGNEQYF. The CDR3, as DNA: TGTGCCAGCAGCTTGATGGACGGGAACGAGCAGTACTTC.

This chain connects TRBV15 to TRBJ2-6; 8 bases fit TRBD2. There are 20 residues in the CDR3. V lost 2 bases and J lost 3; bases outside the gene matches: 15. The germline CDR1 and CDR2 sequences are LNHNV and YYDKDF (reference sequence). CDR3 protein: CATSRTPPGGLRVGANVLTF. The CDR3, as DNA: TGTGCCACCAGCAGAACCCCTCCGGGGGGGCTTCGGGTTGGGGCCAACGTCCTGACTTTC.

This chain uses TRBV5-5 with TRBJ2-5; 7 nucleotides line up with TRBD1. The CDR3 length is 13 residues. With V trimmed by 6 bases and J by 6 bases, 8 bases remained unmatched. The germline CDR1 and CDR2 sequences are SGHKS and YYEKEE (reference sequence). CDR3: CASTSSRGQTQYF. CDR3 coding DNA: TGTGCCAGCACCTCCTCGAGGGGGCAGACCCAGTACTTC.

The J gene is TRBJ2-7, the V gene TRBV10-3; unclear D gene. V was cut by 5 bases and J by 0 bases, with 5 bases left in between. The CDR3 covers 12 residues. Germline V gives CDR1 ENHRY, CDR2 SYGVKD. The CDR3: CAISPSSYEQYF. CDR3 bases: TGTGCCATCAGTCCCAGCTCCTACGAGCAGTACTTC.

The table lists this clone with a count of one. CDR3 nucleotide sequence: TGTGCCAGCAGCTGGGCCGACAGGGGGGGGAATCAGCCCCAGCATTTT. This encodes CASSWADRGGNQPQHF. J is TRBJ1-5 and V is TRBV3-1 (or the pseudogene TRBV3-2); 9 bases are shared with TRBD1. Trimming cost V 5 bases and J 4 bases; bases outside gene matches: 9. Per the germline V gene, CDR1 is LGHDT and CDR2 is YNNKEL (reference sequence). The CDR3 sequence is 16 residues long.

This rearrangement joins TRBV11-3 to TRBJ1-2; 9 bases align to TRBD1. The CDR3 totals 12 residues. After removal of 4 bases from V and 9 bases from J, the junction contained 3 bases not matched to a gene. CDR1 is SGHNT, CDR2 YENEEA, per germline. The CDR3 is CASSSGTGSYTF. The CDR3 coding sequence is TGTGCCAGCAGCTCCGGGACAGGGAGCTACACCTTC. Full variable domain (rest looked up from reference TRBV11-3 and TRBJ1-2): EAGVVQSPRYKIIEKKQPVAFWCNPISGHNTLYWYLQNLGQGPELLIRYENEEAVDDSQLPKDRFSAERLKGVDSTLKIQPAELGDSAVYLCASSSGTGSYTFGSGTRLTVV.

The chain carries TRBV5-1 and TRBJ2-7, with 7 bases matching TRBD2. Looked up from germline, CDR1 is SGHRS and CDR2 is YFSETQ. CDR3 size: 15 residues. V lost 0 bases, J lost 1 base, and 4 bases stayed unmatched. The CDR3 DNA sequence: TGCGCCAGCAGCTTGGTTAGCGGGCTGTCCTACGAGCAGTACTTC. Its protein product is CASSLVSGLSYEQYF.